This T cell receptor (beta chain) stems from a study of blood T cell repertoires in COVID-19. V lost 0 bases and J lost 7, with 9 bases in between. The CDR3 loop spans 13 amino acids. The germline CDR1 and CDR2 sequences are LGHDT and YNNKEL (reference sequence). In the source study's methods: Reference gene primer amplification in the assay estimated nucleated cell counts. The repertoire was sequenced with immunoSEQ multiplex PCR; TCRdb's copy has only in-frame clones and lacks some. From that table come the V and J calls and clone size; the DNA was used to work out D and trimming. The sample holds about 130,000 clones, around nine tenths seen once.

The genes are TRBV3-1 (or the pseudogene TRBV3-2) and TRBJ1-1; D is perhaps TRBD1 (5 bases). This receptor was identified in a man aged 55 to 70 with COVID-19, enrolled during active disease. The sample was peripheral blood. The CDR3 nucleotides are TGTGCCAGCAGCCAAGATCCCCAGGGTGAAGCTTTCTTT. It translates to CASSQDPQGEAFF.